Below are 25 T cell receptor beta chains sequenced from a single sample in a study of cytomegalovirus exposure and HLA in healthy donors. The PCR used 60 Vbeta and 13 Jbeta primers. Clones were sequenced by immunoSEQ multiplex PCR, and TCRdb holds only the in-frame ones, with some missing. Of about 160,000 clones listed, roughly 74% are singletons. Sequencing was done on a sample of PBMCs. All receptors derive from a male donor in good health and CMV-seronegative.

The V gene is TRBV11-3, the J gene TRBJ2-1; D possibly corresponds to TRBD1 (6 bases). Germline V gene data show CDR1 as SGHNT and CDR2 as YENEEA. Trimming stripped 4 bases from V and 3 bases from J, with 7 bases between. There are 13 residues in the CDR3. For the CDR3, the DNA is TGTGCCAGCAGCTCGGACAGCTACAATGAGCAGTTCTTC. Protein product: CASSSDSYNEQFF.

This clone was found a few times. The V gene is TRBV5-5, the J gene TRBJ1-1; D is possibly TRBD1 (6 bases). The CDR3 totals 12 residues. The V gene's germline CDR1 is SGHKS and CDR2 YYEKEE (reference sequence). The V gene lost 2 bases and the J gene lost 8 bases, with 10 bases spanning the gap. CDR3 nucleotide sequence: TGTGCCAGCAGCTTACAGGGTCAGGAAGCTTTCTTT. Amino acid sequence: CASSLQGQEAFF.

The chain uses TRBV6-6 and TRBJ1-5; D may be TRBD1 (6 bases). Trimming cost V 5 bases and J 4 bases, with 12 bases left between them. CDR3 length equals 14 residues. Germline-derived CDR1 and CDR2 are MNHNY and SVGAGI (reference sequence). In DNA, the CDR3 is TGTGCCAGCAGTCAACAGGGTTCTAATCAGCCCCAGCATTTT. This codes for CASSQQGSNQPQHF.

This CDR3 is CASSYGTGNNSPLHF. CDR3 in DNA: TGCGCCAGCAGCTACGGGACAGGGAATAATTCACCCCTCCACTTT. The rearrangement joins TRBV5-1 to TRBJ1-6, with 9 bases aligning to TRBD1. Unmatched junction bases numbered 3, after V lost 3 bases and J lost 5 bases. Germline loops: CDR1 SGHRS, CDR2 YFSETQ. This CDR3 spans 15 amino acids.

Comments on this clone: Other nucleotide sequences from this sample produce the same CDR3. The chain recombines TRBV5-1 with TRBJ2-3; D possibly corresponds to TRBD1 (5 bases). Deletions cut 1 base from V and 0 bases from J, with 6 bases between. Germline values: CDR1 SGHRS, CDR2 YFSETQ. The CDR3 runs to 14 residues. The CDR3 loop reads CASSLRQSTDTQYF. The CDR3 nucleotides are TGCGCCAGCAGCTTGAGACAGAGCACAGATACGCAGTATTTT.

This clone has just one count. The V gene is TRBV5-1, the J gene TRBJ2-7; a weak D match, TRBD1 (6 bases). The CDR3 sequence is 14 residues long. The V end was cut by 2 bases, the J end by 2 bases, with 11 bases between. CDR1 is SGHRS and CDR2 is YFSETQ in the germline V gene. In DNA, the CDR3 is TGCGCCAGCAGCTTCTCAGGGGCCACCTACGAGCAGTACTTC. Amino acid sequence: CASSFSGATYEQYF.

Only a few counts were recorded for this clone. The sample has other DNA sequences that encode this CDR3 too. The chain recombines TRBV6-5 with TRBJ1-1; weak D call: TRBD1 (5 bases). CDR3 length: 13 residues. Germline CDR1 reads MNHEY; CDR2 reads SVGAGI. Trimming stripped 0 bases from V and 5 bases from J, with 7 bases between. The CDR3 loop reads CASSYSGGTEAFF. CDR3 sequence (DNA): TGTGCCAGCAGTTACTCGGGGGGAACTGAAGCTTTCTTT.

J is TRBJ2-5 and V is TRBV27, with D tentatively TRBD2 (5 bases). The DNA matches TRBJ2-7 better at its end, which makes the J call doubtful. The germline CDR1 and CDR2 sequences are MNHEY and SMNVEV (reference sequence). The CDR3 extends over 16 amino acids. The CDR3 protein is CASSSRTFRSSYEQYF. Written as DNA, the CDR3 is TGTGCCAGCAGTTCCCGGACTTTCCGGAGCTCCTACGAGCAGTACTTC.

The V gene is TRBV6-5, the J gene TRBJ2-7, with TRBD1 identical over 9 bases. With 0 bases clipped from V and 5 bases from J, the junction kept 5 bases outside the gene matches. Germline lookup yields CDR1 MNHEY and CDR2 SVGAGI. The CDR3 totals 15 residues. As DNA, the CDR3 is TGTGCCAGCAGTTACTCCAGACAGGGGGGTCACGAGCAGTACTTC. This gives the protein CASSYSRQGGHEQYF.

The rearrangement links TRBV18 to TRBJ2-2; 8 bases agree with TRBD1. J was trimmed by 2 bases and V by 3 bases; bases with no gene match: 5. Germline lookup yields CDR1 KGHSH and CDR2 LQKENI. This CDR3 comprises 16 residues. CDR3 DNA sequence: TGTGCCAGCTCACCGTACAGGGGGACAAACACCGGGGAGCTGTTTTTT. Its translation: CASSPYRGTNTGELFF. Full variable domain (missing parts from reference TRBV18 and TRBJ2-2): NAGVMQNPRHLVRRRGQEARLRCSPMKGHSHVYWYRQLPEEGLKFMVYLQKENIIDESGMPKERFSAEFPKEGPSILRIQQVVRGDSAAYFCASSPYRGTNTGELFFGEGSRLTVL.

This sequence joins TRBV4-1 and TRBJ2-3, with 10 bases that match TRBD1. Germline lookup yields CDR1 MGHRA and CDR2 YSYEKL. The CDR3 consists of 17 residues. Trimming cost V 0 bases and J 6 bases; bases outside gene matches: 9. CDR3 sequence reads: CASSQERDRGKRDTQYF. The CDR3 region has the DNA TGCGCCAGCAGCCAAGAGCGGGACAGGGGAAAGAGGGATACGCAGTATTTT.

Only a few counts were recorded for this clone. The chain has TRBV27 and TRBJ1-2, with unresolved D. V was cut by 7 bases and J by 0 bases, with 9 bases left in between. The germline CDR1 and CDR2 sequences are MNHEY and SMNVEV (reference sequence). The length of the CDR3 is 13 residues. CDR3 sequence (DNA): TGTGCCAGCAAGGCGGGAGCTAACTATGGCTACACCTTC. As protein: CASKAGANYGYTF.

The V gene is TRBV10-3, the J gene TRBJ2-2; 7 bases agree with TRBD2. The CDR3 runs 15 residues. The V segment lost 4 bases and the J segment 4 bases; nucleotides outside the gene matches: 6. CDR1 ENHRY and CDR2 SYGVKD come from the germline V gene. CDR3 DNA sequence: TGTGCCATCAGTGGGAGAGCGGGAATCACCGGGGAGCTGTTTTTT. It encodes CAISGRAGITGELFF.

The chain carries TRBV30 and TRBJ2-5; a weak D match, TRBD2 (5 bases). The CDR3 is made up of 13 amino acids. Trimming took off 0 bases at V and 4 bases at J, with 9 bases between the two ends. CDR1 and CDR2 from the germline V gene are GTSNPN and SVGIG (reference sequence). The CDR3 DNA reads TGTGCCTGGAGTGTGGATGGAGGAGAGACCCAGTACTTC. Its translation: CAWSVDGGETQYF.

The chain combines TRBV19 with TRBJ2-7, with TRBD1 matching 9 bases. The J segment lost 4 bases and the V segment lost 6 bases, leaving 13 bases of the junction unmatched. Germline CDR1 reads LNHDA; CDR2 reads SQIVND (reference sequence). The CDR3 consists of 16 residues. This CDR3 reads CASSYMPGQGGYEQYF. CDR3 DNA: TGTGCCAGTAGCTATATGCCGGGACAGGGAGGGTACGAGCAGTACTTC.

V is TRBV5-6 and J is TRBJ2-7, with D perhaps matching TRBD2 (6 bases). Germline loops: CDR1 SGHDT, CDR2 YYEEEE. CDR3 length equals 15 residues. Trimming left V 1 base short and J 3 bases short, with 14 bases between. The DNA for the CDR3 is TGTGCCAGCAGCTTGAAAGCGGGCCAGAGCTACGAGCAGTACTTC. Encoded protein: CASSLKAGQSYEQYF.

The V and J genes are TRBV7-8 and TRBJ2-7; D not certain. The V end was cut by 5 bases, the J end by 7 bases, with 9 bases between. Looked up from germline, CDR1 is SGHVS and CDR2 is FQNEAQ. The CDR3 contains 11 residues. CDR3 in DNA: TGTGCCAGCAGCCCCGGGTCGGAGCAGTACTTC. Translation gives CASSPGSEQYF.

The chain has TRBV30 and TRBJ1-4, with a possible D match to TRBD1 (6 bases). V lost 5 bases, J lost 8 bases, and 15 bases lay in between. Germline CDR1 and CDR2: GTSNPN and SVGIG (reference sequence). The CDR3 consists of 13 residues. The CDR3 sequence is CAWHGGAWEKLFF. The CDR3 DNA reads as TGTGCCTGGCATGGGGGGGCTTGGGAAAAACTGTTTTTT.

This clone was seen once. The chain couples TRBV5-1 to TRBJ2-1; TRBD2 is a possible D gene (6 bases). V dropped 4 bases and J dropped 9 bases, with 20 bases sitting between them. CDR1 SGHRS and CDR2 YFSETQ come from the germline V gene. The CDR3 has 15 residues. The CDR3 spells CASSLVGLATSEQFF. In nucleotides, the CDR3 is TGCGCCAGCAGCCTGGTGGGGCTAGCGACCAGTGAGCAGTTCTTC.

This clone was seen a few times. The J gene is TRBJ2-1, the V gene TRBV5-1, with a possible D match to TRBD2 (6 bases). There are 13 residues in the CDR3. The germline V and J ends were trimmed by 7 bases and 7 bases, with 15 bases remaining between them. Looked up from germline, CDR1 is SGHRS and CDR2 is YFSETQ. The CDR3 nucleotides are TGCGCCAGCGGCCCTCCTGGGGGGAATGAGCAGTTCTTC. This codes for CASGPPGGNEQFF. Supplemented by reference TRBV5-1 and TRBJ2-1, the full variable domain reads KAGVTQTPRYLIKTRGQQVTLSCSPISGHRSVSWYQQTPGQGLQFLFEYFSETQRNKGNFPGRFSGRQFSNSRSEMNVSTLELGDSALYLCASGPPGGNEQFFGPGTRLTVL.

The chain has TRBV4-2 and TRBJ1-4, with D possibly being TRBD1 (5 bases). V was cut by 3 bases and J by 1 base, with 9 bases left in between. The germline CDR1 and CDR2 sequences are LGHNA and YNFKEQ. This CDR3 is 15 amino acids long. CDR3 loop: CASSQFGGTNEKLFF. The DNA for the CDR3 is TGTGCCAGCAGCCAGTTCGGGGGAACTAATGAAAAACTGTTTTTT.

The rearrangement uses TRBV5-8 and TRBJ1-5; 11 bases are a match to TRBD1. Per the germline V gene, CDR1 is SGHTS and CDR2 is YDEGEE. The J segment lost 7 bases and the V segment lost 4 bases, leaving 7 bases of the junction unmatched. This CDR3 has 15 residues. CDR3 loop: CASSARTGGFQPQHF. The CDR3 DNA reads as TGTGCCAGCAGCGCAAGGACAGGGGGCTTCCAGCCCCAGCATTTT.

The chain carries TRBV5-4 and TRBJ2-1; a weak D match, TRBD2 (5 bases). The CDR3 loop spans 15 amino acids. Between the trimmed V and J ends, which lost 0 bases and 8 bases, there was a span of 15 bases. Germline V gene sequence: CDR1 SGHNT, CDR2 YYREEE (reference sequence). This CDR3 reads CASSLGRGLGDEQFF. The CDR3 coding sequence is TGTGCCAGCAGCTTGGGTCGCGGTTTGGGAGATGAGCAGTTCTTC.

The chain combines TRBV27 with TRBJ1-2; D not resolved. This CDR3 is built from 12 residues. V was cut by 5 bases and J by 8 bases, with 12 bases left in between. Germline CDR1 and CDR2: MNHEY and SMNVEV (reference sequence). CDR3 region: CASSRNQMGYTF. The CDR3 nucleotides read TGTGCCAGCAGTCGAAATCAGATGGGCTACACCTTC.

The gene calls are TRBV28 and TRBJ1-3; 8 positions agree with TRBD1. Germline V gives CDR1 MDHEN, CDR2 SYDVKM. V dropped 2 bases and J dropped 0; count of bases not matched to a gene: 3. This CDR3 has 16 amino acids. The CDR3 DNA is TGTGCCAGCAGTTTACCAGGGGGCCACTCTGGAAACACCATATATTTT. As protein: CASSLPGGHSGNTIYF.